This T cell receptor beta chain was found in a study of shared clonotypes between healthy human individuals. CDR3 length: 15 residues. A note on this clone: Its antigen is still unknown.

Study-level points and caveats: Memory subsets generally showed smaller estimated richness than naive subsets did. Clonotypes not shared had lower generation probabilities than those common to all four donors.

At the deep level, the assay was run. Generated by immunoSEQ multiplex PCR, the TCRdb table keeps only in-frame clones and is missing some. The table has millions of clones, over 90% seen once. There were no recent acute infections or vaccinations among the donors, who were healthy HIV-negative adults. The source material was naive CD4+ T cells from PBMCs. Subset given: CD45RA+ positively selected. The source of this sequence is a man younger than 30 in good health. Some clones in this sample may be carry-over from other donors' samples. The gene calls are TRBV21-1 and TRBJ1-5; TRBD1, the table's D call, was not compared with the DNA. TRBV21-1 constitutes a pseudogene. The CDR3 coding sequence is TGTGCCAGGTGCCCGTGGGGGCTTACGAATCAGCCCCAGCATTTT. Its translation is CARCPWGLTNQPQHF.